Shown below are 21 T cell receptor beta chains from a single sample sequenced in a study of shared clonotypes between healthy human individuals. The table came from immunoSEQ multiplex PCR; TCRdb's copy has only in-frame clones and leaves some out. The sample contains about 2 million clones, roughly 94% of which appear only once. Sequenced: naive CD4+ T cells sorted from blood. Subset reported: CD45RA+ positively selected. These receptors all stem from a man aged 18 to 30 in good health.

Regarding this clone: The same CDR3 can be traced to other DNA sequences in this sample. The chain joins TRBV6-5 to TRBJ1-2; weak D call: TRBD1 (5 bases). The length of the CDR3 is 13 residues. Germline loops: CDR1 MNHEY, CDR2 SVGAGI. Trimming took 5 bases from V and 4 from J, leaving 11 bases between them. DNA of the CDR3: TGTGCCAGCAGTGGCGGGACGGTCTATGGCTACACCTTC. Translating gives CASSGGTVYGYTF.

The chain carries TRBV2 and TRBJ2-1, with 11 nucleotides matching TRBD1. V was clipped by 4 bases and J by 7 bases; unmatched bases: 6. Germline V lookup: CDR1 SNHLY, CDR2 FYNNEI. This CDR3 comprises 15 residues. The CDR3 protein is CASSGWTGGMNEQFF. CDR3 bases: TGTGCCAGCAGTGGCTGGACAGGGGGCATGAATGAGCAGTTCTTC.

The gene calls are TRBV7-9 and TRBJ1-2; no definite D call. From germline, CDR1 is SEHNR and CDR2 FQNEAQ (reference sequence). The CDR3 is 14 residues long. The ends were cut back, 5 bases at V and 4 bases at J, with 14 bases in the middle. CDR3 region: CASSPSTDSYGYTF. The CDR3 DNA follows: TGTGCCAGCAGCCCCTCGACGGATTCCTATGGCTACACCTTC.

This clone was recorded once. The CDR3 protein is CASSVEGARGETQYF. The DNA for the CDR3 is TGCGCCAGCAGCGTGGAGGGGGCACGGGGCGAGACCCAGTACTTC. V and J are TRBV5-1 and TRBJ2-5; possibly TRBD1 for D (7 bases). Germline CDR1 is SGHRS and CDR2 is YFSETQ. The V end lost 4 bases, the J end lost 5 bases, and 18 bases lay between the germline ends. The CDR3 has 15 amino acids.

The chain links TRBV14 to TRBJ2-2; the match to TRBD1 covers 7 bases. The CDR3 has 15 residues. Germline CDR1 is SGHDN and CDR2 is FVKESK. With V trimmed by 4 bases and J by 3 bases, 5 bases remained unmatched. The CDR3 DNA sequence: TGTGCCAGCAGCCTTACGACAGGGTACACCGGGGAGCTGTTTTTT. It codes for CASSLTTGYTGELFF.

This chain links TRBV9 with TRBJ1-2, with TRBD1 matching 10 bases. After removal of 0 bases from V and 3 bases from J, the junction contained 2 bases not matched to a gene. Germline V CDR1 and CDR2: SGDLS, YYNGEE. The CDR3 covers 15 residues. CDR3 loop: CASSVDGTGDYGYTF. The DNA of the CDR3 is TGTGCCAGCAGCGTAGATGGGACAGGGGACTATGGCTACACCTTC.

The V and J genes are TRBV4-1 and TRBJ1-4; the D is unclear. Germline V gene data show CDR1 as MGHRA and CDR2 as YSYEKL. CDR3 length: 14 residues. Trimming took 4 bases from V and 1 from J, leaving 7 bases between them. The CDR3 spells CASSRLGTNEKLFF. The CDR3 bases are TGCGCCAGCAGCCGATTAGGAACTAATGAAAAACTGTTTTTT.

The chain recombines TRBV18 with TRBJ1-4; 8 positions match TRBD1. Per the germline V gene, CDR1 is KGHSH and CDR2 is LQKENI. V shed 2 bases and J 3 bases; nucleotides not matched to a gene: 2. This CDR3 spans 15 amino acids. The DNA of the CDR3 is TGTGCCAGCTCACCAACGACAGGGGCTAATGAAAAACTGTTTTTT. Residues: CASSPTTGANEKLFF.

The rearrangement uses TRBV6-6 and TRBJ2-7; D gene unclear. In germline, CDR1 is MNHNY, CDR2 SVGAGI (reference sequence). This CDR3 spans 11 amino acids. Trimming took off 5 bases at V and 7 bases at J, with 9 bases between the two ends. The CDR3 is CASSALAEQYF. The CDR3 DNA sequence: TGTGCCAGCAGTGCCCTCGCTGAGCAGTACTTC.

The chain carries TRBV2 and TRBJ1-6; D not resolved. From germline, CDR1 is SNHLY and CDR2 FYNNEI. The CDR3 has 15 amino acids. V lost 1 base and J 10 bases, leaving 14 bases between the germline ends. Here the CDR3 DNA reads TGTGCCAGCAGTGAAGAAGGGTTTAAGGTCTCACCCCTCCACTTT. This encodes CASSEEGFKVSPLHF. Variable domain in full (rest from reference TRBV2 and TRBJ1-6): EPEVTQTPSHQVTQMGQEVILRCVPISNHLYFYWYRQILGQKVEFLVSFYNNEISEKSEIFDDQFSVERPDGSNFTLKIRSTKLEDSAMYFCASSEEGFKVSPLHFGNGTRLTVT.

The chain uses TRBV2 and TRBJ1-1, with D possibly being TRBD1 (6 bases). CDR1 is SNHLY and CDR2 is FYNNEI in the germline V gene. V shed 8 bases and J shed 0 bases, with 19 bases lying between them. CDR3 length: 16 amino acids. The CDR3 sequence: CASQSWTDRMNTEAFF. CDR3 in DNA: TGTGCCAGCCAAAGTTGGACAGACCGCATGAACACTGAAGCTTTCTTT.

The gene calls are TRBV11-2 and TRBJ1-1; D possibly corresponds to TRBD1 (6 bases). The V end was cut by 2 bases, the J end by 4 bases, with 17 bases between. This CDR3 region has 16 residues. CDR1 and CDR2 (germline): SGHAT, FQNNGV. The CDR3 here is CASSLRRGRWSTEAFF. Written as DNA, the CDR3 is TGTGCCAGCAGCTTAAGGAGGGGGAGGTGGAGCACTGAAGCTTTCTTT.

This clone was counted a few times. This sequence joins TRBV28 and TRBJ1-5; D gene unclear. In germline, CDR1 is MDHEN, CDR2 SYDVKM. Trimming left V 1 base short and J 3 bases short, with 10 bases between. The CDR3 runs to 15 residues. This chain's CDR3 is CASSLSPKHNQPQHF. The CDR3 nucleotides are TGTGCCAGCAGTTTATCCCCGAAACACAATCAGCCCCAGCATTTT.

J is TRBJ2-5 and V is TRBV7-3; the D gene is possibly TRBD2 (6 bases). There are 15 residues in the CDR3. The V gene's germline CDR1 is SGHTA and CDR2 FQGTGA. Between the trimmed V and J ends, which lost 6 bases and 1 base, there was a span of 15 bases. CDR3 in amino acids: CASSPNRGSQETQYF. CDR3 nucleotide sequence: TGTGCCAGCAGTCCCAACCGGGGGTCCCAAGAGACCCAGTACTTC.

This sequence joins TRBV10-3 and TRBJ2-7; the D gene could be TRBD1 or TRBD2 (5 bases each). Germline V gene lookup returns CDR1 ENHRY and CDR2 SYGVKD. The V end was cut by 1 base, the J end by 2 bases, with 9 bases between. This CDR3 is built from 14 residues. CDR3 protein: CAISEYKGPYEQYF. The CDR3 bases are TGTGCCATCAGTGAGTACAAGGGACCCTACGAGCAGTACTTC.

This chain joins TRBV9 and TRBJ2-1; 8 bases map to TRBD1. The germline V gene has CDR1 SGDLS and CDR2 YYNGEE. This CDR3 is built from 15 residues. V shed 6 bases and J 2 bases; nucleotides not matched to a gene: 7. CDR3 sequence: CASTPGQGAYNEQFF. Here the CDR3 DNA reads TGTGCCAGCACCCCTGGACAGGGCGCCTACAATGAGCAGTTCTTC. Full variable domain (outside the CDR3, taken from reference TRBV9 and TRBJ2-1): DSGVTQTPKHLITATGQRVTLRCSPRSGDLSVYWYQQSLDQGLQFLIQYYNGEERAKGNILERFSAQQFPDLHSELNLSSLELGDSALYFCASTPGQGAYNEQFFGPGTRLTVL.

The genes are TRBV7-2 and TRBJ2-3; 7 bases align to TRBD1. Germline V CDR1 and CDR2: SGHTA, FQGNSA. After removal of 3 bases from V and 0 bases from J, the junction contained 3 bases not matched to a gene. This CDR3 has 15 amino acids. The CDR3: CASSLDRRSTDTQYF. CDR3 bases: TGTGCCAGCAGCTTGGACAGGAGGAGCACAGATACGCAGTATTTT.

The chain joins TRBV28 to TRBJ1-2; unclear D gene. The CDR3 totals 15 residues. Trimming shortened V by 6 bases and J by 1 base, and 15 bases separated the two germline ends. From germline, CDR1 is MDHEN and CDR2 SYDVKM. The CDR3 region is CASRASPGGNYGYTF. CDR3 in DNA: TGTGCCAGCAGGGCCTCCCCGGGCGGTAACTATGGCTACACCTTC.

In the case of this clone: Distinct nucleotide sequences in the sample also encode this CDR3. The chain recombines TRBV6-5 with TRBJ1-4, with 10 bases matching TRBD1. J lost 7 bases, V lost 9 bases, and 5 bases had no gene match. CDR3 length: 13 amino acids. CDR1 is MNHEY and CDR2 is SVGAGI in the germline V gene. The CDR3 region has the DNA TGTGCCAGTAGACAGGGGGCAGCTGAAAAACTGTTTTTT. This translates into CASRQGAAEKLFF.

The chain uses TRBV11-3 and TRBJ2-2; TRBD1 is a possible D gene (6 bases). Germline CDR1 reads SGHNT; CDR2 reads YENEEA. This CDR3 has 18 residues. Trimming removed 0 bases from V and 2 bases from J, with 16 bases in between. The CDR3 nucleotides read TGTGCCAGCAGCTTAGATACATTAGGACAGAGAAACACCGGGGAGCTGTTTTTT. It encodes CASSLDTLGQRNTGELFF.

This chain links TRBV19 with TRBJ2-7, with 9 bases matching TRBD1. The CDR3 sequence is 14 residues long. Trimming removed 5 bases from V and 3 bases from J; junction bases left unmatched: 5. Looked up from germline, CDR1 is LNHDA and CDR2 is SQIVND (reference sequence). The CDR3 loop is CASSEGQGIYEQYF. The CDR3 DNA sequence: TGTGCCAGTAGTGAGGGACAGGGAATCTACGAGCAGTACTTC.